Each of the 4 T cell receptor beta chains below was sequenced from the same sample in a study of regulatory T cells in long-lasting Graves disease. The time point here: newly diagnosed GD, antithyroid drugs for less than 3 months. With RNA extracted from PBMCs as input, the TCR library was made. Investigators prepared the TCR beta libraries by applying iRepertoire HTBI primers and Arm-PCR of CDR3 regions. TCRdb re-called the multiplex PCR reads with MiXCR, one entry per CDR3 protein. In the table there are hundreds of thousands of distinct CDR3 sequences, 15% of which are singletons. The same sample was also studied in work on T cells in Graves' hyperthyroidism and ophthalmopathy.

The sample consisted of peripheral blood mononuclear cells (PBMCs), taken at new diagnosis, from a patient treated with antithyroid drugs. These receptors were obtained from a woman in her thirties or forties with Graves disease.

This clonotype was detected many times. V gene TRBV28 combines with J gene TRBJ1-1; 9 bases are shared with TRBD1. There are 17 residues in the CDR3. Germline V gene sequence: CDR1 MDHEN, CDR2 SYDVKM. V shed 5 bases and J 2 bases; nucleotides not matched to a gene: 12. The CDR3 sequence: CASSKRIRGQGNTEAFF. The CDR3 DNA is TGTGCCAGCAGTAAGCGAATCCGGGGACAGGGAAACACTGAAGCTTTCTTT.

With respect to this clonotype: This may come from a read error, since a much larger clone is one base off. J is TRBJ2-7 and V is TRBV13; D might be TRBD1 or TRBD2, each matching 6 bases. The CDR3 covers 13 residues. Germline V gene sequence: CDR1 PRHDT, CDR2 FYEKMQ (reference sequence). CDR3 in DNA: TGTGCCAGCAGGGGAGGCAGGGGACCCGAGCAGTGCTTC. Translation: CASRGGRGPEQCF.

This clonotype was recorded at least ten times. V and J are TRBV27 and TRBJ2-7; D is perhaps TRBD2 (6 bases). This CDR3 has 13 residues. CDR1 and CDR2 from the germline V gene are MNHEY and SMNVEV (reference sequence). Trimming stripped 5 bases from V and 2 bases from J, with 10 bases between. The CDR3 sequence: CASSLTSTYEQYF. CDR3 sequence (DNA): TGTGCCAGCAGTCTAACTAGCACCTACGAGCAGTACTTC.

The rearrangement joins TRBV7-8 to TRBJ2-7, with D perhaps matching TRBD2 (5 bases). V was trimmed by 1 base and J by 1 base, leaving 14 bases between them. CDR3 length equals 16 residues. Germline CDR1 reads SGHVS; CDR2 reads FQNEAQ. In DNA form, the CDR3 reads TGTGCCAGCAGCTTAGACGGTGGGAGTGTATCCTACGAGCAGTACTTC. This sequence encodes CASSLDGGSVSYEQYF. Full variable domain (remainder filled in from reference TRBV7-8 and TRBJ2-7): GAGVSQSPRYKVAKRGQDVALRCDPISGHVSLFWYQQALGQGPEFLTYFQNEAQLDKSGLPSDRFFAERPEGSVSTLKIQRTQQEDSAVYLCASSLDGGSVSYEQYFGPGTRLTVT.